One sample yielded the 25 T cell receptor beta chains listed below, sequenced in a study of T cells in Graves' hyperthyroidism and ophthalmopathy. Amplified TCR beta CDR3 regions derived from RNA transcripts. First-round RT-PCR of the TCR CDR3 relied on the HTBI primer set. From the multiplex PCR reads, TCRdb called clonotypes with MiXCR, one entry per CDR3 protein. The sample shows some 300,000 distinct CDR3 sequences, about 19% of them seen only once. Input material: blood. These receptor sequences come from a man over 45 with Graves' ophthalmopathy.

This clonotype was counted many times. This chain joins TRBV6-1 and TRBJ2-7; D perhaps matches TRBD1 (7 bases). Germline V gives CDR1 MNHNS, CDR2 SASEGT. This CDR3 spans 16 amino acids. Deletions cut 6 bases from V and 0 bases from J, with 18 bases between. This CDR3 is CASSRGGGALSYEQYF. The CDR3 nucleotides are TGTGCCAGCAGCAGAGGGGGCGGGGCCCTCTCCTACGAGCAGTACTTC.

This clonotype was detected ten times or more. The chain couples TRBV3-1 to TRBJ2-3, with D perhaps matching TRBD2 (5 bases). CDR1 and CDR2 (germline): LGHDT, YNNKEL (reference sequence). V gave up 4 bases and J gave up 7 bases, with 15 bases separating them. This CDR3 is built from 14 residues. CDR3 residues: CASSLLAKANTQYF. DNA for the CDR3: TGTGCCAGCAGCCTCCTAGCCAAGGCCAATACGCAGTATTTT.

Ten or more counts support this clonotype. V usage is TRBV6-1 and J usage is TRBJ2-6; no firm D call. Between the trimmed V and J ends, which lost 6 bases and 2 bases, there was a span of 11 bases. Germline V lookup: CDR1 MNHNS, CDR2 SASEGT. The CDR3 length is 15 residues. CDR3 sequence: CASRTVRAGANVLTF. CDR3 bases: TGTGCCAGCAGGACTGTAAGGGCTGGGGCCAACGTCCTGACTTTC.

On this clonotype itself: A much larger clone lies a single base off, so this may be a read error. This chain uses TRBV7-8 with TRBJ2-3; maybe TRBD2 (6 bases). This CDR3 is built from 14 residues. Germline V gene lookup returns CDR1 SGHVS and CDR2 FQNEAQ. Trimming cost V 5 bases and J 13 bases, with 22 bases left between them. CDR3 loop: CASSIVWRDPREYF. CDR3 nucleotides: TGTGCCAGCAGCATAGTGTGGCGGGACCCTCGGGAGTATTTT.

As concerns this clonotype: The junction differs from germline at one of its ends, possibly a read error. This chain links TRBV19 with TRBJ2-3; D is uncertain. This CDR3 comprises 13 residues. Germline-derived CDR1 and CDR2 are LNHDA and SQIVND (reference sequence). The CDR3 region is CVSSIRAVDTQYF. DNA of the CDR3: TGTGTCAGTAGTATAAGGGCGGTCGATACGCAGTATTTT.

There are many counts of this clonotype. This chain links TRBV12-3 or TRBV12-4 with TRBJ1-5; 7 bases are shared with TRBD1. With V trimmed by 4 bases and J by 2 bases, 8 bases remained unmatched. The CDR3 is 16 amino acids. The CDR3 nucleotides are TGTGCCAGCAGTTCAGGAGGGGGCTGGGGCAATCAGCCCCAGCATTTT. This codes for CASSSGGGWGNQPQHF.

The rearrangement joins TRBV6-2 or TRBV6-3 to TRBJ2-3, with no clear D. Germline CDR1 is MNHEY and CDR2 is SVGEGT. Deletions cut 5 bases from V and 11 bases from J, with 23 bases between. The CDR3 spans 15 residues. The CDR3 loop reads CASSMIGLDWSRQYF. CDR3 nucleotide sequence: TGTGCCAGCAGTATGATAGGGCTAGATTGGTCGCGGCAGTATTTT.

V is TRBV7-3 and J is TRBJ2-6, with a weak D call TRBD1 (5 bases). Germline CDR1 and CDR2: SGHTA and FQGTGA. The germline V and J ends were trimmed by 2 bases and 2 bases, with 10 bases remaining between them. The CDR3 length is 16 residues. The CDR3 spells CASSLGVGAGANVLTF. The DNA of the CDR3 is TGTGCCAGCAGCTTAGGGGTAGGGGCTGGGGCCAACGTCCTGACTTTC.

This clonotype was seen ten or more times. The CDR3 bases are TGTGCCAGCAGTCACAGGGTCTACTATGGCTACACCTTC. This sequence encodes CASSHRVYYGYTF. The chain carries TRBV28 and TRBJ1-2, with D possibly matching TRBD1 (6 bases). The V and J ends lost 5 bases and 3 bases respectively, with 10 bases between them. The CDR3 has 13 residues. The V gene's germline CDR1 is MDHEN and CDR2 SYDVKM.

V usage is TRBV10-3 and J usage is TRBJ1-1, with D possibly being TRBD1 (6 bases). Germline V gene lookup returns CDR1 ENHRY and CDR2 SYGVKD. The CDR3 runs to 15 residues. Trimming took 0 bases from V and 1 from J, leaving 9 bases between them. As DNA, the CDR3 is TGTGCCATCAGTGAGTCGGGCAGGGGGAACACTGAAGCTTTCTTT. Translating gives CAISESGRGNTEAFF.

This clonotype was detected ten times or more. The chain carries TRBV12-3 or TRBV12-4 and TRBJ1-4; TRBD1 is a possible D gene (5 bases). V was shortened by 5 bases and J by 0 bases, with 22 bases between the two germline ends. The CDR3 consists of 19 residues. The CDR3 loop is CASSGRGSGEHATNEKLFF. CDR3 DNA: TGTGCCAGCAGTGGAAGGGGCTCCGGGGAGCACGCAACTAATGAAAAACTGTTTTTT.

The sample holds many counts of this clonotype. V gene TRBV11-2 combines with J gene TRBJ1-2, with D unresolved. Germline CDR1 and CDR2: SGHAT and FQNNGV. The CDR3 runs 14 residues. Trimming cost V 1 base and J 4 bases, with 10 bases left between them. Here the CDR3 DNA reads TGTGCCAGCAGCTTAGGAGAGGCCCGCTATGGCTACACCTTC. Translating it yields CASSLGEARYGYTF.

With respect to this clonotype: One end of the junction fails to match germline, which may point to a read error. V usage is TRBV2 and J usage is TRBJ1-2, with 7 nucleotides matching TRBD1. From germline, CDR1 is SNHLY and CDR2 FYNNEI. This CDR3 is built from 15 residues. The CDR3: CARSQGRQGAQGYTF. The CDR3 DNA sequence: TGTGCCCGCAGCCAGGGGAGACAGGGCGCTCAAGGCTACACCTTC.

At least ten counts were recorded for this clonotype. The J gene is TRBJ2-7, the V gene TRBV20-1, with D perhaps TRBD2 (6 bases). Germline V lookup: CDR1 DFQATT, CDR2 SNEGSKA (reference sequence). The CDR3 consists of 13 residues. With 7 bases removed from V and 1 base from J, the gap between germline ends came to 14 bases. CDR3 DNA: TGCAGTGTCAGCTTGCGGGGATCCTACGAGCAGTACTTC. It yields the protein CSVSLRGSYEQYF.

This chain joins TRBV7-2 and TRBJ2-3; D remains unclear. The CDR3 spans 16 residues. V gave up 7 bases and J gave up 2 bases, with 19 bases separating them. Germline CDR1 SGHTA, CDR2 FQGNSA. The CDR3 region is CASTTGASPNTDTQYF. The CDR3 region has the DNA TGTGCCAGCACGACGGGTGCCTCCCCTAACACAGATACGCAGTATTTT. Full variable domain (remainder filled in from reference TRBV7-2 and TRBJ2-3): GAGVSQSPSNKVTEKGKDVELRCDPISGHTALYWYRQSLGQGLEFLIYFQGNSAPDKSGLPSDRFSAERTGGSVSTLTIQRTQQEDSAVYLCASTTGASPNTDTQYFGPGTRLTVL.

In this sample, this clonotype turned up many times. The chain uses TRBV30 and TRBJ2-1; D remains ambiguous. Germline assignment: CDR1 GTSNPN and CDR2 SVGIG (reference sequence). The CDR3 sequence is 11 residues long. The CDR3 spells CASEANNEQFF. In DNA, the CDR3 is TGTGCGTCCGAAGCAAACAATGAGCAGTTCTTC.

The table lists this clonotype with a few counts. The gene calls are TRBV29-1 and TRBJ2-3; weak D call: TRBD1 (5 bases). Looked up from germline, CDR1 is SQVTM and CDR2 is ANQGSEA. CDR3 length equals 13 residues. Trimming took off 2 bases at V and 1 base at J, with 7 bases between the two ends. This CDR3 is CSVEPRGTDTQYF. The DNA of the CDR3 is TGCAGCGTTGAACCCAGGGGCACAGATACGCAGTATTTT.

V usage is TRBV20-1 and J usage is TRBJ2-2, with TRBD1 identical over 8 bases. The V gene's germline CDR1 is DFQATT and CDR2 SNEGSKA (reference sequence). The trim removed 2 bases at V and 4 bases at J, leaving 9 bases unmatched. The CDR3 is 16 amino acids. CDR3 sequence reads: CSARPGQGPVTGELFF. Here the CDR3 DNA reads TGCAGTGCTAGACCCGGACAGGGACCGGTCACCGGGGAGCTGTTTTTT.

This clonotype was counted ten times or more. The rearrangement uses TRBV28 and TRBJ2-7, with a weak D call TRBD1 (5 bases). The CDR3 length is 14 residues. Germline loops: CDR1 MDHEN, CDR2 SYDVKM. The germline V and J ends were trimmed by 5 bases and 6 bases, with 17 bases remaining between them. The CDR3: CASSRDRISSEQYF. CDR3 nucleotide sequence: TGTGCCAGCAGTCGCGACAGAATCTCAAGCGAGCAGTACTTC. The full variable domain, its missing parts supplied by reference TRBV28 and TRBJ2-7, is DVKVTQSSRYLVKRTGEKVFLECVQDMDHENMFWYRQDPGLGLRLIYFSYDVKMKEKGDIPEGYSVSREKKERFSLILESASTNQTSMYLCASSRDRISSEQYFGPGTRLTVT.

There are a few counts of this clonotype. The chain couples TRBV12-3 or TRBV12-4 to TRBJ2-1, with 15 bases lining up with TRBD2. The V segment lost 2 bases and the J segment 0 bases; nucleotides outside the gene matches: 14. CDR3 length equals 22 residues. CDR3 protein: CASSLTDIGLAGGRSSYNEQFF. CDR3 sequence (DNA): TGTGCCAGCAGTTTAACGGACATTGGACTAGCGGGAGGGCGGAGCTCCTACAATGAGCAGTTCTTC.

CDR3 residues: CASSLDRTGGYGYTF. The CDR3 nucleotides read TGTGCCAGCAGCTTGGACCGGACGGGGGGATATGGCTACACCTTC. The V gene is TRBV5-6, the J gene TRBJ1-2; weak D call: TRBD1 (5 bases). With 0 bases removed from V and 5 bases from J, the gap between germline ends came to 14 bases. This CDR3 is 15 amino acids long. Germline CDR1 reads SGHDT; CDR2 reads YYEEEE.

This sequence joins TRBV7-2 and TRBJ1-2; the D gene is possibly TRBD1 (5 bases). The CDR3 covers 12 residues. Trimming removed 3 bases from V and 5 bases from J, with 7 bases in between. Per germline, CDR1 SGHTA and CDR2 FQGNSA. The CDR3 region is CASSFGAYGYTF. In DNA, the CDR3 is TGTGCCAGCAGCTTTGGGGCTTATGGCTACACCTTC.

In its sample, this clonotype was seen a few times. The genes are TRBV27 and TRBJ2-1; D is unresolved. CDR1 and CDR2 (germline): MNHEY, SMNVEV (reference sequence). The CDR3 spans 14 residues. Trimming removed 6 bases from V and 4 bases from J, with 13 bases in between. CDR3 residues: CASSALTVYNEQFF. The CDR3 nucleotides are TGTGCCAGCAGCGCGCTAACAGTATACAATGAGCAGTTCTTC.

This clonotype was found many times. In nucleotides, the CDR3 is TGTGCCTGGAGTGGGACAGGGGCCAATCAGCCCCAGCATTTT. It specifies CAWSGTGANQPQHF. The genes are TRBV30 and TRBJ1-5; TRBD1 matches 9 bases. Germline V CDR1 and CDR2: GTSNPN, SVGIG (reference sequence). J lost 3 bases, V lost 1 base, and 1 base had no gene match. The CDR3 is 14 residues long.

A single count supports this clonotype. This chain uses TRBV27 with TRBJ1-5; TRBD1 matches 7 bases. The end of the DNA fits TRBJ2-3 better, so the J call may be wrong. Germline loops: CDR1 MNHEY, CDR2 SMNVEV (reference sequence). The CDR3 spans 14 residues. DNA of the CDR3: TGTGCCAGCAGTTTTAAGGCAGGGGGTCAGCCCCAGTATTTT. Amino acid sequence: CASSFKAGGQPQYF.